Listed below are T cell receptor beta chains from one sample, sequenced in a study of cytomegalovirus exposure and HLA in healthy donors. Clones were read by immunoSEQ multiplex PCR, and TCRdb kept only the in-frame ones, dropping some. The table lists about 91,000 clones, about two thirds of them singletons, with 1.2% in the top ten. The sample was PBMCs. The receptors come from a female donor in good health and CMV-seronegative. Each CDR3 is given with its conserved first and last residue. Each record gives: J gene, CDR3 length, clone size, V gene, D gene, CDR3 protein, CDR3 DNA. D genes are given only for firm matches. The size entry is marked missing in some rows and otherwise reads once, few, many or a size class.

J gene: TRBJ1-5
CDR3 length: 13
clone size: few
V gene: TRBV27
D gene: TRBD1
CDR3 protein: CASSLQGMQPQHF
CDR3 DNA: TGTGCCAGCAGTCTACAGGGGATGCAGCCCCAGCATTTT

J gene: TRBJ2-5
CDR3 length: 15
clone size: .
V gene: TRBV4-2
D gene: TRBD2
CDR3 protein: CASSQNAGDKETQYF
CDR3 DNA: TGTGCCAGCAGCCAGAATGCGGGAGATAAAGAGACCCAGTACTTC

J gene: TRBJ1-1
CDR3 length: 13
clone size: few
V gene: TRBV6-1
D gene: .
CDR3 protein: CASSSYTGGAAFF
CDR3 DNA: TGTGCCAGCAGTTCATATACTGGAGGGGCGGCTTTCTTT

J gene: TRBJ2-7
CDR3 length: 12
clone size: .
V gene: TRBV10-2
D gene: .
CDR3 protein: CASSDGGYEQYF
CDR3 DNA: TGCGCCAGCAGTGACGGGGGCTACGAGCAGTACTTC

J gene: TRBJ1-1
CDR3 length: 13
clone size: .
V gene: TRBV11-2
D gene: .
CDR3 protein: CASSTRVNTEAFF
CDR3 DNA: TGTGCCAGCAGCACCAGGGTGAACACTGAAGCTTTCTTT

J gene: TRBJ2-6
CDR3 length: 16
clone size: once
V gene: TRBV6-1
D gene: .
CDR3 protein: CASSETGLAGANVLTF
CDR3 DNA: TGTGCCAGCAGTGAAACAGGGTTAGCTGGGGCCAACGTCCTGACTTTC

J gene: TRBJ2-5
CDR3 length: 16
clone size: few
V gene: TRBV13
D gene: TRBD2
CDR3 protein: CASNIWGLAGGGTQYF
CDR3 DNA: TGTGCCAGCAACATTTGGGGACTAGCGGGTGGAGGGACCCAGTACTTC

J gene: TRBJ1-2
CDR3 length: 16
clone size: once
V gene: TRBV29-1
D gene: .
CDR3 protein: CSVEPPQGTANYGYTF
CDR3 DNA: TGCAGCGTTGAGCCCCCGCAGGGCACAGCTAACTATGGCTACACCTTC

J gene: TRBJ1-1
CDR3 length: 14
clone size: .
V gene: TRBV19
D gene: .
CDR3 protein: CASSIGGFGTEAFF
CDR3 DNA: TGTGCCAGTAGTATTGGGGGGTTTGGCACTGAAGCTTTCTTT

J gene: TRBJ1-1
CDR3 length: 14
clone size: .
V gene: TRBV19
D gene: TRBD1
CDR3 protein: CASTAFQGDTEAFF
CDR3 DNA: TGTGCCAGTACCGCCTTCCAGGGGGACACTGAAGCTTTCTTT

J gene: TRBJ2-5
CDR3 length: 12
clone size: .
V gene: TRBV29-1
D gene: TRBD2
CDR3 protein: CSVWDYYKTQYF
CDR3 DNA: TGCAGCGTTTGGGACTACTATAAGACCCAGTACTTC

J gene: TRBJ2-3
CDR3 length: 17
clone size: once
V gene: TRBV10-3
D gene: .
CDR3 protein: CAISELRGARGTDTQYF
CDR3 DNA: TGTGCCATCAGTGAGCTCCGCGGAGCGAGGGGCACAGATACGCAGTATTTT

J gene: TRBJ2-3
CDR3 length: 15
clone size: few
V gene: TRBV19
D gene: .
CDR3 protein: CASSTSAAAPDTQYF
CDR3 DNA: TGTGCCAGTAGTACATCAGCGGCGGCCCCAGATACGCAGTATTTT

J gene: TRBJ2-2
CDR3 length: 15
clone size: .
V gene: TRBV5-4
D gene: TRBD1
CDR3 protein: CASSFGQGGTGELFF
CDR3 DNA: TGTGCCAGCAGCTTCGGACAGGGGGGCACCGGGGAGCTGTTTTTT

J gene: TRBJ1-1
CDR3 length: 15
clone size: few
V gene: TRBV14
D gene: TRBD1
CDR3 protein: CASSRAGTVITEAFF
CDR3 DNA: TGTGCCAGCAGCCGGGCTGGGACAGTCATCACTGAAGCTTTCTTT

J gene: TRBJ2-4
CDR3 length: 15
clone size: few
V gene: TRBV6-1
D gene: .
CDR3 protein: CASSEGGSGKNIQYF
CDR3 DNA: TGTGCCAGCAGTGAAGGAGGGAGTGGCAAAAACATTCAGTACTTC

J gene: TRBJ1-5
CDR3 length: 14
clone size: once
V gene: TRBV30
D gene: .
CDR3 protein: CAWSPGGGNQPQHF
CDR3 DNA: TGTGCCTGGAGCCCGGGGGGGGGCAATCAGCCCCAGCATTTT

J gene: TRBJ2-3
CDR3 length: 18
clone size: once
V gene: TRBV4-2
D gene: TRBD2
CDR3 protein: CASSQNAAGGTSTDTQYF
CDR3 DNA: TGTGCCAGCAGCCAAAATGCAGCGGGAGGCACTAGCACAGATACGCAGTATTTT

J gene: TRBJ1-4
CDR3 length: 14
clone size: .
V gene: TRBV19
D gene: .
CDR3 protein: CATFPGTPNEKLFF
CDR3 DNA: TGTGCCACCTTCCCGGGGACACCGAATGAAAAACTGTTTTTT

J gene: TRBJ1-1
CDR3 length: 16
clone size: .
V gene: TRBV4-1
D gene: .
CDR3 protein: CASSQVPGGSNTEAFF
CDR3 DNA: TGCGCCAGCAGCCAAGTGCCGGGAGGCTCCAACACTGAAGCTTTCTTT

J gene: TRBJ2-7
CDR3 length: 15
clone size: .
V gene: TRBV4-1
D gene: .
CDR3 protein: CASSQGRSREYEQYF
CDR3 DNA: TGCGCCAGCAGCCAAGGACGGAGCAGGGAATACGAGCAGTACTTC

J gene: TRBJ2-1
CDR3 length: 16
clone size: .
V gene: TRBV11-3
D gene: TRBD2
CDR3 protein: CASSPWLAGDHNEQFF
CDR3 DNA: TGTGCCAGCAGCCCTTGGCTAGCGGGGGACCACAATGAGCAGTTCTTC

J gene: TRBJ2-4
CDR3 length: 16
clone size: .
V gene: TRBV4-1
D gene: TRBD2
CDR3 protein: CASSQGSGTRENIQYF
CDR3 DNA: TGCGCCAGCAGCCAAGGCTCCGGGACTAGGGAAAACATTCAGTACTTC

J gene: TRBJ1-1
CDR3 length: 13
clone size: once
V gene: TRBV10-1
D gene: .
CDR3 protein: CASSEKGVGEAFF
CDR3 DNA: TGCGCCAGCAGTGAGAAAGGAGTCGGTGAAGCTTTCTTT

J gene: TRBJ2-5
CDR3 length: 15
clone size: .
V gene: TRBV10-1
D gene: .
CDR3 protein: CASSDTGTTPETQYF
CDR3 DNA: TGCGCCAGCAGTGACACAGGGACTACCCCGGAGACCCAGTACTTC

J gene: TRBJ2-6
CDR3 length: 16
clone size: once
V gene: TRBV28
D gene: .
CDR3 protein: CASSLSPGYGANVLTF
CDR3 DNA: TGTGCCAGCAGTTTATCCCCGGGGTACGGGGCCAACGTCCTGACTTTC

J gene: TRBJ1-1
CDR3 length: 17
clone size: few
V gene: TRBV19
D gene: .
CDR3 protein: CASTESGMTVWNTEAFF
CDR3 DNA: TGTGCCAGTACCGAAAGTGGGATGACAGTCTGGAACACTGAAGCTTTCTTT

J gene: TRBJ2-2
CDR3 length: 13
clone size: few
V gene: TRBV7-9
D gene: .
CDR3 protein: CASSLSGGGELFF
CDR3 DNA: TGTGCCAGCAGCTTAAGTGGCGGCGGGGAGCTGTTTTTT

J gene: TRBJ2-3
CDR3 length: 13
clone size: .
V gene: TRBV6-5
D gene: .
CDR3 protein: CASRRYLADTQYF
CDR3 DNA: TGTGCCAGTCGTAGATATTTAGCAGATACGCAGTATTTT

J gene: TRBJ1-1
CDR3 length: 13
clone size: .
V gene: TRBV28
D gene: .
CDR3 protein: CASIQSGDTEAFF
CDR3 DNA: TGTGCCAGCATCCAATCCGGGGACACTGAAGCTTTCTTT

J gene: TRBJ2-3
CDR3 length: 15
clone size: .
V gene: TRBV11-3
D gene: TRBD2
CDR3 protein: CASSPPGGLTDTQYF
CDR3 DNA: TGTGCCAGCAGCCCCCCGGGGGGGCTCACAGATACGCAGTATTTT

J gene: TRBJ1-2
CDR3 length: 14
clone size: few
V gene: TRBV6-1
D gene: TRBD1
CDR3 protein: CASRELQGAGGYTF
CDR3 DNA: TGTGCCAGCAGGGAACTACAGGGGGCAGGTGGCTACACCTTC

J gene: TRBJ1-4
CDR3 length: 13
clone size: .
V gene: TRBV5-6
D gene: .
CDR3 protein: CASMGGANEKLFF
CDR3 DNA: TGTGCCAGCATGGGCGGGGCTAATGAAAAACTGTTTTTT

J gene: TRBJ2-1
CDR3 length: 11
clone size: .
V gene: TRBV30
D gene: .
CDR3 protein: CARTHYNEQFF
CDR3 DNA: TGTGCCCGGACCCACTACAATGAGCAGTTCTTC

J gene: TRBJ1-5
CDR3 length: 16
clone size: .
V gene: TRBV7-8
D gene: .
CDR3 protein: CASSLARLGANQPQHF
CDR3 DNA: TGTGCCAGCAGCTTAGCGCGGTTGGGGGCGAATCAGCCCCAGCATTTT

J gene: TRBJ1-1
CDR3 length: 12
clone size: .
V gene: TRBV6-1
D gene: .
CDR3 protein: CASSERRVEAFF
CDR3 DNA: TGTGCCAGCAGTGAAAGGAGGGTGGAAGCTTTCTTT

J gene: TRBJ1-2
CDR3 length: 14
clone size: once
V gene: TRBV27
D gene: TRBD1
CDR3 protein: CASRITGGGYGYTF
CDR3 DNA: TGTGCCAGCAGAATCACAGGGGGCGGTTATGGCTACACCTTC

J gene: TRBJ2-1
CDR3 length: 17
clone size: .
V gene: TRBV7-2
D gene: TRBD2
CDR3 protein: CASSSPSGTSGINEQFF
CDR3 DNA: TGTGCCAGCAGCTCCCCATCCGGGACTAGCGGGATAAATGAGCAGTTCTTC

J gene: TRBJ2-3
CDR3 length: 17
clone size: .
V gene: TRBV10-3
D gene: TRBD1
CDR3 protein: CAISYSGTGDTADTQYF
CDR3 DNA: TGTGCCATCAGTTACTCCGGGACAGGGGATACCGCAGATACGCAGTATTTT

J gene: TRBJ1-5
CDR3 length: 15
clone size: .
V gene: TRBV5-1
D gene: .
CDR3 protein: CASSLTGMANQPQHF
CDR3 DNA: TGCGCCAGCAGCCTAACAGGGATGGCCAATCAGCCCCAGCATTTT

J gene: TRBJ1-1
CDR3 length: 14
clone size: few
V gene: TRBV7-3
D gene: .
CDR3 protein: CASSLGGRNTEAFF
CDR3 DNA: TGTGCCAGCAGCCTAGGGGGTCGGAACACTGAAGCTTTCTTT

J gene: TRBJ2-1
CDR3 length: 14
clone size: .
V gene: TRBV7-9
D gene: TRBD1
CDR3 protein: CASSSDRGSNEQFF
CDR3 DNA: TGTGCCAGCAGCAGCGACAGGGGCTCCAATGAGCAGTTCTTC

J gene: TRBJ2-3
CDR3 length: 13
clone size: once
V gene: TRBV9
D gene: .
CDR3 protein: CASSVAAADTQYF
CDR3 DNA: TGTGCCAGCAGCGTAGCGGCGGCAGATACGCAGTATTTT

J gene: TRBJ1-5
CDR3 length: 14
clone size: once
V gene: TRBV7-4
D gene: .
CDR3 protein: CASSFVAEDQPQHF
CDR3 DNA: TGTGCCAGCAGCTTCGTGGCTGAGGATCAGCCCCAGCATTTT

J gene: TRBJ1-2
CDR3 length: 12
clone size: once
V gene: TRBV30
D gene: .
CDR3 protein: CAWSIVPYGYTF
CDR3 DNA: TGTGCCTGGAGCATAGTACCCTATGGCTACACCTTC

J gene: TRBJ1-4
CDR3 length: 15
clone size: .
V gene: TRBV5-1
D gene: .
CDR3 protein: CASSFSFTTNEKLFF
CDR3 DNA: TGCGCCAGCAGCTTCTCCTTTACAACTAATGAAAAACTGTTTTTT

J gene: TRBJ1-4
CDR3 length: 15
clone size: .
V gene: TRBV7-9
D gene: .
CDR3 protein: CASQISTEGNEKLFF
CDR3 DNA: TGTGCCAGCCAAATCTCGACAGAAGGGAATGAAAAACTGTTTTTT

J gene: TRBJ1-5
CDR3 length: 15
clone size: .
V gene: TRBV4-2
D gene: .
CDR3 protein: CASSQGTSGNQPQHF
CDR3 DNA: TGTGCCAGCAGCCAAGGGACTTCTGGCAATCAGCCCCAGCATTTT

J gene: TRBJ2-5
CDR3 length: 12
clone size: few
V gene: TRBV29-1
D gene: TRBD2
CDR3 protein: CSVSGTAETQYF
CDR3 DNA: TGCAGCGTTAGCGGGACCGCGGAGACCCAGTACTTC

J gene: TRBJ2-7
CDR3 length: 13
clone size: .
V gene: TRBV2
D gene: .
CDR3 protein: CASSDMAYYEQYF
CDR3 DNA: TGTGCCAGCAGCGACATGGCCTACTACGAGCAGTACTTC

J gene: TRBJ2-2
CDR3 length: 16
clone size: .
V gene: TRBV9
D gene: .
CDR3 protein: CASSGARGGNTGELFF
CDR3 DNA: TGTGCCAGCAGCGGGGCAAGGGGGGGTAACACCGGGGAGCTGTTTTTT

J gene: TRBJ1-2
CDR3 length: 16
clone size: .
V gene: TRBV4-1
D gene: .
CDR3 protein: CASSQVLSRGSSGYTF
CDR3 DNA: TGCGCCAGCAGCCAAGTTCTGAGCAGGGGAAGTTCGGGCTACACCTTC

J gene: TRBJ1-6
CDR3 length: 16
clone size: .
V gene: TRBV14
D gene: .
CDR3 protein: CASSQDQRPYNSPLHF
CDR3 DNA: TGTGCCAGCAGCCAAGATCAGCGGCCCTATAATTCCCCCCTCCACTTT

J gene: TRBJ1-2
CDR3 length: 15
clone size: few
V gene: TRBV4-1
D gene: .
CDR3 protein: CASSQKSQGWDGYTF
CDR3 DNA: TGCGCCAGCAGCCAGAAGAGTCAGGGTTGGGATGGCTACACCTTC

J gene: TRBJ1-1
CDR3 length: 14
clone size: .
V gene: TRBV5-1
D gene: .
CDR3 protein: CASKKGKIGTEAFF
CDR3 DNA: TGCGCCAGCAAAAAGGGGAAGATTGGAACTGAAGCTTTCTTT

J gene: TRBJ1-3
CDR3 length: 14
clone size: once
V gene: TRBV11-2
D gene: TRBD1
CDR3 protein: CASAGQSSGNTIYF
CDR3 DNA: TGTGCCAGCGCGGGACAGAGCTCTGGAAACACCATATATTTT

J gene: TRBJ1-1
CDR3 length: 15
clone size: .
V gene: TRBV7-9
D gene: .
CDR3 protein: CASSLEEARNTEAFF
CDR3 DNA: TGTGCCAGCAGCTTAGAAGAGGCGAGGAACACTGAAGCTTTCTTT

J gene: TRBJ1-2
CDR3 length: 15
clone size: .
V gene: TRBV6-6
D gene: TRBD1
CDR3 protein: CASSYLDRGHYGYTF
CDR3 DNA: TGTGCCAGCAGTTACCTGGACAGGGGGCACTATGGCTACACCTTC

J gene: TRBJ1-1
CDR3 length: 13
clone size: .
V gene: TRBV11-3
D gene: TRBD1
CDR3 protein: CASRTTGATEAFF
CDR3 DNA: TGTGCCAGCAGGACGACAGGGGCCACTGAAGCTTTCTTT

J gene: TRBJ1-1
CDR3 length: 13
clone size: few
V gene: TRBV29-1
D gene: .
CDR3 protein: CSVADSLNTEAFF
CDR3 DNA: TGCAGCGTTGCGGACAGTCTGAACACTGAAGCTTTCTTT